This is a list of T cell receptor beta chains from one sample in a study of cytomegalovirus exposure and HLA in healthy donors. The assay was immunoSEQ multiplex PCR, and TCRdb's table has in-frame clones only and misses some. The table lists about 130,000 clones, more than 65% of them singletons. Specimen: PBMCs. These receptor sequences come from an older woman in good health and CMV-seropositive. CDR3s include the opening cysteine and the closing phenylalanine or tryptophan. A D gene is named only where the DNA matches it firmly. Size tells how often a clone was seen (once, few, many) or the class of an expanded clone, and some rows leave it out.

CDR3: CASSERTGGRRQETQYF
DNA: TGTGCCAGCAGTGAACGAACAGGGGGCAGGCGACAAGAGACCCAGTACTTC
size: -
V: TRBV6-1
J: TRBJ2-5
D: TRBD1

CDR3: CASSAGRYNEKLFF
DNA: TGTGCCAGCAGCGCGGGACGGTATAATGAAAAACTGTTTTTT
size: -
V: TRBV5-8
J: TRBJ1-4
D: -

CDR3: CASTQGMGSYGYTF
DNA: TGTGCCAGCACCCAGGGGATGGGTTCTTATGGCTACACCTTC
size: -
V: TRBV7-2
J: TRBJ1-2
D: -

CDR3: CASSEVRSGNYGYTF
DNA: TGTGCCAGCAGTGAAGTAAGATCCGGGAACTATGGCTACACCTTC
size: medium-sized
V: TRBV2
J: TRBJ1-2
D: -

CDR3: CASSSAYEQYF
DNA: TGTGCCAGCAGTTCCGCCTACGAGCAGTACTTC
size: -
V: TRBV28
J: TRBJ2-7
D: -

CDR3: CATSSKTGGNTEAFF
DNA: TGTGCCACCAGCAGTAAAACAGGGGGTAACACTGAAGCTTTCTTT
size: few
V: TRBV15
J: TRBJ1-1
D: TRBD1

CDR3: CASSPTRRFIAGRTEAFF
DNA: TGTGCCAGCAGCCCGACCCGGCGTTTTATCGCAGGGCGGACTGAAGCTTTCTTT
size: -
V: TRBV13
J: TRBJ1-1
D: -

CDR3: CASSLATGGGYEQYF
DNA: TGTGCCAGCAGCTTAGCGACAGGGGGTGGCTACGAGCAGTACTTC
size: -
V: TRBV11-2
J: TRBJ2-7
D: TRBD1

CDR3: CASSDDRSSYNSPLHF
DNA: TGTGCCAGCAGTGACGACAGGAGCTCCTATAATTCACCCCTCCACTTT
size: once
V: TRBV2
J: TRBJ1-6
D: -

CDR3: CASTQGQGAWETQYF
DNA: TGTGCCAGCACCCAAGGACAGGGGGCATGGGAGACCCAGTACTTC
size: -
V: TRBV2
J: TRBJ2-5
D: TRBD1

CDR3: CASSFAGPTEAFF
DNA: TGTGCCAGCAGTTTTGCGGGACCCACTGAAGCTTTCTTT
size: -
V: TRBV7-8
J: TRBJ1-1
D: -

CDR3: CASSELEGGADGYTF
DNA: TGTGCCAGCAGTGAACTGGAAGGGGGCGCGGATGGCTACACCTTC
size: -
V: TRBV2
J: TRBJ1-2
D: TRBD1

CDR3: CASRDREDEQYF
DNA: TGTGCCAGCCGGGACAGGGAGGACGAGCAGTACTTC
size: -
V: TRBV6-1
J: TRBJ2-7
D: TRBD1

CDR3: CASSLVPSLNYGYTF
DNA: TGTGCCAGCAGCTTGGTGCCCAGTCTCAACTATGGCTACACCTTC
size: once
V: TRBV5-4
J: TRBJ1-2
D: -

CDR3: CASSPRQGRNEKLFF
DNA: TGTGCCAGCAGTCCTCGACAGGGTCGTAATGAAAAACTGTTTTTT
size: -
V: TRBV6-1
J: TRBJ1-4
D: TRBD1

CDR3: CASSGDRAEGYTF
DNA: TGTGCCAGCAGTGGGGACAGGGCGGAAGGCTACACCTTC
size: -
V: TRBV6-1
J: TRBJ1-2
D: TRBD1

CDR3: CASSLEGAGTQYF
DNA: TGTGCCAGCAGCTTAGAGGGGGCGGGGACCCAGTACTTC
size: -
V: TRBV7-2
J: TRBJ2-5
D: TRBD1

CDR3: CASSEGGQGLYGYTF
DNA: TGTGCCAGCAGTGAGGGGGGGCAGGGGCTCTATGGCTACACCTTC
size: once
V: TRBV6-4
J: TRBJ1-2
D: -

CDR3: CAWSPGAGKDEQYF
DNA: TGTGCCTGGAGTCCAGGGGCAGGGAAGGACGAGCAGTACTTC
size: -
V: TRBV30
J: TRBJ2-7
D: -

CDR3: CASSFTGNYGYTF
DNA: TGTGCCAGCAGCTTTACAGGGAACTATGGCTACACCTTC
size: -
V: TRBV7-9
J: TRBJ1-2
D: -

CDR3: CASSYSDRSYEQYF
DNA: TGTGCCAGCAGTTACTCCGACAGGTCCTACGAGCAGTACTTC
size: -
V: TRBV6-5
J: TRBJ2-7
D: -

CDR3: CASSTHGGGPNQPQHF
DNA: TGTGCCAGTAGCACTCACGGGGGGGGGCCCAATCAGCCCCAGCATTTT
size: few
V: TRBV19
J: TRBJ1-5
D: -

CDR3: CASSLTGQTRTDTQYF
DNA: TGTGCCAGCAGCTTAACGGGACAGACTCGCACAGATACGCAGTATTTT
size: -
V: TRBV7-6
J: TRBJ2-3
D: TRBD1

CDR3: CTSSQDCVWGGRETQYF
DNA: TGCACCAGCAGCCAAGATTGTGTATGGGGGGGGAGAGAGACCCAGTACTTC
size: -
V: TRBV1
J: TRBJ2-5
D: -